This TCR beta chain was sequenced for a study of cytomegalovirus exposure and HLA in healthy donors. Study information: Findings of an earlier analysis included more than 90 million unique TCR beta sequences from 190 million or so T cells. Broader study findings: Some segments of the V type, notably TRBV6-2 and TRBV6-3, were excluded as indistinguishable. Segments of the TCR beta V type were, in most cases, productive about 90% or about 30% of the time in an earlier analysis.

A note on this clone: As yet, its antigen is unknown.

Primers for the PCR totalled 60 Vbeta and 13 Jbeta. Measured with immunoSEQ multiplex PCR; TCRdb has only the in-frame clones, and not every one. In the table there are about 150,000 clones, over 70% of which are singletons. This CDR3 is 13 amino acids long. Trimming removed 8 bases from V and 4 bases from J; junction bases left unmatched: 5. Germline CDR1 and CDR2: MDHEN and SYDVKM. The chain combines TRBV28 with TRBJ1-2, with TRBD1 identical over 9 bases. Input material: PBMCs. This TCR was recovered from a middle-aged woman in good health and CMV-seronegative. In nucleotides, the CDR3 is TGTGCCAGCTGCAAACAGGGGGCCTATGGCTACACCTTC. It specifies CASCKQGAYGYTF.